These T cell receptor beta chains were read from a single sample in a study of blood T cell repertoires in COVID-19. This table comes from immunoSEQ multiplex PCR, and its TCRdb copy is limited to in-frame clones, with some not included. The table lists 150,000 to 200,000 clones, 82% of them singletons. The sequencing input was peripheral blood. Receptors originate from a woman aged 70-85 years with acute or convalescent COVID-19. Both conserved end residues are part of each CDR3. A D gene is named only where the DNA matches it firmly. Clone size appears in some rows only: once, few, many, or a class for an expanded clone.

abundance	v_gene	d_gene	j_gene	CDR3nt	CDR3aa
.	TRBV3-1/TRBV3-2	.	TRBJ1-2	TGTGCCAGCAGCCAAGATCTCCGGGGAACTAACTATGGCTACACCTTC	CASSQDLRGTNYGYTF
.	TRBV28	TRBD1	TRBJ1-1	TGTGCCAGCAGTCGAGGGGGCGCCGAGTTAGAAGCTTTCTTT	CASSRGGAELEAFF
.	TRBV19	.	TRBJ1-1	TGTGCCAGCCTACCCCCGGGACACTTGAACACTGAAGCTTTCTTT	CASLPPGHLNTEAFF
few	TRBV27	.	TRBJ1-5	TGTGCCAGCAGCCCTGCCAGGGAGGGGCCTAGGGGCCGGAATCAGCCCCAGCATTTT	CASSPAREGPRGRNQPQHF
.	TRBV5-6	TRBD1	TRBJ2-2	TGTGCCAGCAGCTTGAGACAGGGTTGGAACACCGGGGAGCTGTTTTTT	CASSLRQGWNTGELFF
.	TRBV6-1	.	TRBJ2-2	TGTGCCAGCAGTGAATATCAGGGGAAAGGGGAGCTGTTTTTT	CASSEYQGKGELFF
.	TRBV15	.	TRBJ2-1	TGTGCCACCAGCAGAGATGAAGGGGCCTACAATGAGCAGTTCTTC	CATSRDEGAYNEQFF
few	TRBV28	.	TRBJ1-2	TGTGCCAGCAGTCGTCGGGAAGGCTATGGCTACACCTTC	CASSRREGYGYTF
medium-sized	TRBV3-1/TRBV3-2	.	TRBJ1-2	TGTGCCAGCAGCCAAGATTTCCAGGGAGGCGGCTACACCTTC	CASSQDFQGGGYTF
.	TRBV28	TRBD1	TRBJ1-4	TGTGCCAGCAGTTCGACAGGGACTTATGAAAAACTGTTTTTT	CASSSTGTYEKLFF
few	TRBV6-5	.	TRBJ2-7	TGTGCCAGCAGTTGGAACAGGGTCCTCGGCGAGCAGTACTTC	CASSWNRVLGEQYF
.	TRBV7-2	TRBD1	TRBJ2-1	TGTGCCAGCAGCTTAGACAGGGGCGGCTACAATGAGCAGTTCTTC	CASSLDRGGYNEQFF
.	TRBV21-1	.	TRBJ2-2	TGTGCCAGCCCCCAAAGGGGCAAGACCGGGGAGCTGTTTTTT	CASPQRGKTGELFF
.	TRBV19	TRBD1	TRBJ1-5	TGTGCCACTAGGACAGGTGAGGGTCAGCCCCAGCATTTT	CATRTGEGQPQHF
.	TRBV2	.	TRBJ2-3	TGTGCCAGCAGTGAGGCAGGCAGGACAGATACGCAGTATTTT	CASSEAGRTDTQYF
.	TRBV5-1	TRBD2	TRBJ2-2	TGCGCCAGCAGCTACCCCGGGACTAGCCGACGCACCGGGGAGCTGTTTTTT	CASSYPGTSRRTGELFF
.	TRBV7-2	.	TRBJ1-1	TGTGCCAGCAGCCCTGGACTGAAGAACACTGAAGCTTTCTTT	CASSPGLKNTEAFF